This passage covers 10 T cell receptor beta chains from one sample sequenced in a study of T cell changes during pregnancy in multiple sclerosis. Sequenced by immunoSEQ multiplex PCR; TCRdb stores in-frame clones only, minus some. The sample has some 120,000 clones; approximately 90% are singletons. Material: peripheral blood, obtained in the third trimester of pregnancy. The receptors were sampled from a female donor with multiple sclerosis, enrolled in a pregnancy study.

The rearrangement uses TRBV5-4 and TRBJ2-3, with TRBD2 matching over 8 bases. The CDR3 extends over 17 amino acids. Germline assignment: CDR1 SGHNT and CDR2 YYREEE (reference sequence). V shed 2 bases and J 4 bases; nucleotides not matched to a gene: 12. CDR3: CASSLYGRAKVPDTQYF. CDR3 in DNA: TGTGCCAGCAGCTTATACGGGAGGGCTAAAGTCCCAGATACGCAGTATTTT.

The J gene is TRBJ1-2, the V gene TRBV15; D is undetermined. The V gene's germline CDR1 is LNHNV and CDR2 YYDKDF (reference sequence). Trimming shortened V by 1 base and J by 4 bases, and 10 bases separated the two germline ends. The CDR3 runs 14 residues. Here the CDR3 DNA reads TGTGCCACCAGCAGAGGATCAACCGGCTATGGCTACACCTTC. This codes for CATSRGSTGYGYTF.

The chain combines TRBV14 with TRBJ2-7; 7 nucleotides align to TRBD1. The CDR3 spans 17 residues. V lost 1 base, J lost 0 bases, and 9 bases stayed unmatched. The germline gives CDR1 SGHDN, CDR2 FVKESK. The CDR3 spells CASSQGKTGVGSYEQYF. As DNA, the CDR3 is TGTGCCAGCAGCCAAGGAAAAACAGGGGTTGGCTCCTACGAGCAGTACTTC.

The chain has TRBV5-1 and TRBJ2-2, with D perhaps matching TRBD1 (6 bases). The ends were cut back, 2 bases at V and 8 bases at J, with 10 bases in the middle. The CDR3 consists of 13 residues. Germline CDR1 reads SGHRS; CDR2 reads YFSETQ. The CDR3 sequence: CASSLQGTGELFF. CDR3 DNA sequence: TGCGCCAGCAGCTTACAGGGAACTGGGGAGCTGTTTTTT.

A single count supports this clone. The chain combines TRBV30 with TRBJ1-3, with 8 bases that match TRBD1. J gave up 3 bases and V 7 bases, and 5 bases lay outside the gene matches. CDR1 is GTSNPN and CDR2 is SVGIG in the germline V gene (reference sequence). The CDR3 spans 13 residues. The CDR3 nucleotides read TGTGCCTTCAGGGGGCGCGGTGGAAACACCATATATTTT. Residues: CAFRGRGGNTIYF.

The V call is TRBV5-5, the J call TRBJ1-5; D uncertain. V was clipped by 4 bases and J by 0 bases, with 5 bases between them. This CDR3 is built from 13 residues. Germline loops: CDR1 SGHKS, CDR2 YYEKEE (reference sequence). For the CDR3, the DNA is TGTGCCAGCAGCCTCTATAGCAATCAGCCCCAGCATTTT. Protein product: CASSLYSNQPQHF. Looking up the rest from reference TRBV5-5 and TRBJ1-5 gives the full variable domain: DAGVTQSPTHLIKTRGQQVTLRCSPISGHKSVSWYQQVLGQGPQFIFQYYEKEERGRGNFPDRFSARQFPNYSSELNVNALLLGDSALYLCASSLYSNQPQHFGDGTRLSIL.

The V gene is TRBV9, the J gene TRBJ1-6, with 7 bases lining up with TRBD1. The CDR3 totals 14 residues. CDR1 is SGDLS, CDR2 YYNGEE, per germline. Trimming took 5 bases from V and 7 from J; bases not matched to a gene: 6. CDR3 region: CASSRDSMNSPLHF. The CDR3 DNA reads as TGTGCCAGCAGTCGGGACAGTATGAATTCACCCCTCCACTTT.

The CDR3 is CASSRTSGEGTQYF. The CDR3 coding sequence is TGTGCCAGCAGTAGGACTAGCGGAGAGGGGACCCAGTACTTC. The chain uses TRBV27 and TRBJ2-5; 10 bases are a match to TRBD2. The CDR3 is 14 residues long. Trimming at V came to 5 bases and at J to 7 bases, leaving 7 bases not matched to a gene. Germline lookup yields CDR1 MNHEY and CDR2 SMNVEV (reference sequence).

The V and J genes are TRBV13 and TRBJ1-3, with 9 bases fitting TRBD1. V was pared by 2 bases and J by 2 bases, with 4 bases of the junction left unmatched. Germline V gives CDR1 PRHDT, CDR2 FYEKMQ (reference sequence). The CDR3 has 16 amino acids. CDR3 residues: CASSLTTGGTGNTIYF. The CDR3 DNA follows: TGTGCCAGCAGCTTAACTACAGGGGGCACTGGAAACACCATATATTTT.

The chain carries TRBV5-5 and TRBJ2-7; D may be TRBD2 (5 bases). The CDR3 contains 15 residues. CDR1 and CDR2 from the germline V gene are SGHKS and YYEKEE (reference sequence). V was cut by 5 bases and J by 1 base, with 16 bases left in between. For the CDR3, the DNA is TGTGCCAGCAGTCACGGCGGGCAGGAGTCCTACGAGCAGTACTTC. Residues: CASSHGGQESYEQYF.